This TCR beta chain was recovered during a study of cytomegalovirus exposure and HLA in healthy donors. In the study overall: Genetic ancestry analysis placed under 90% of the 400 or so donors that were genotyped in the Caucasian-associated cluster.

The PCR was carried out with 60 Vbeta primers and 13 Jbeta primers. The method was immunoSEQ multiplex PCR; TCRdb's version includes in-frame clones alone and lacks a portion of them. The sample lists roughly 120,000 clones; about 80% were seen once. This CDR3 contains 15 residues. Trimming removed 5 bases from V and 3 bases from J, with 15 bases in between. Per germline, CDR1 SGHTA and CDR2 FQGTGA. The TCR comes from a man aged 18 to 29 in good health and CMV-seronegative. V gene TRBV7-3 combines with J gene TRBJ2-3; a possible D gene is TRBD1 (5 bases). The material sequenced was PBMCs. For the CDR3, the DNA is TGTGCCAGCAGCCTGGGTAGGGGCGTAACAGATACGCAGTATTTT. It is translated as CASSLGRGVTDTQYF.